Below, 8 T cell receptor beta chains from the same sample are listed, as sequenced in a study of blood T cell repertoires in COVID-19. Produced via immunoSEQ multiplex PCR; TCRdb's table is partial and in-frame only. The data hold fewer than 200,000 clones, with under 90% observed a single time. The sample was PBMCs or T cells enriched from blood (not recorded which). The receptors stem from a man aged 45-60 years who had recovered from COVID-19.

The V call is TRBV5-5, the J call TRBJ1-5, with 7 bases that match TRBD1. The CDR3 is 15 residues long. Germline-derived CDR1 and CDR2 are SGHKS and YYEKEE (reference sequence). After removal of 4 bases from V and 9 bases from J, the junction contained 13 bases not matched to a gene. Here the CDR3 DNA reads TGTGCCAGCAGCCAGGGGGGCGGCGGGGATGGGCCCCAGCATTTT. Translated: CASSQGGGGDGPQHF.

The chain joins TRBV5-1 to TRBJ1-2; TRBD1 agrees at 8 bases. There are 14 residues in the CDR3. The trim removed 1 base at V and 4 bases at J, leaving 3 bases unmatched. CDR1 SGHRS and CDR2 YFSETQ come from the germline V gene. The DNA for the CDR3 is TGCGCCAGCAGCTTGACAGGGGGACTCTATGGCTACACCTTC. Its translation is CASSLTGGLYGYTF.

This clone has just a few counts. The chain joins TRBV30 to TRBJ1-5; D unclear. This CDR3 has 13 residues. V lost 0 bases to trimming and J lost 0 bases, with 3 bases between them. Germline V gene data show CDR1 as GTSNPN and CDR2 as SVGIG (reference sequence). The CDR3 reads CAWSVNSNQPQHF. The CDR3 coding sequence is TGTGCCTGGAGTGTCAATAGCAATCAGCCCCAGCATTTT.

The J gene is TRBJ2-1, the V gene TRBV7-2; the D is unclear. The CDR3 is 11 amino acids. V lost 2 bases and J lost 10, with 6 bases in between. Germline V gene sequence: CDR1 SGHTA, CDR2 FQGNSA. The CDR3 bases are TGTGCCAGCAGCTTAAGTCAGGAGCAGTTCTTC. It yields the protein CASSLSQEQFF. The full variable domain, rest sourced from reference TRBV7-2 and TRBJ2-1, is GAGVSQSPSNKVTEKGKDVELRCDPISGHTALYWYRQSLGQGLEFLIYFQGNSAPDKSGLPSDRFSAERTGGSVSTLTIQRTQQEDSAVYLCASSLSQEQFFGPGTRLTVL.

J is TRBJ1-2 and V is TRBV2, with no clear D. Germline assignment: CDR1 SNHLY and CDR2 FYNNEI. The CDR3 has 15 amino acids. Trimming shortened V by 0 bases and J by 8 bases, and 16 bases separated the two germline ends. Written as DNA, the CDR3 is TGTGCCAGCAGTGAAGCGAGATCGATGAGTAAAGGCTACACCTTC. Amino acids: CASSEARSMSKGYTF.

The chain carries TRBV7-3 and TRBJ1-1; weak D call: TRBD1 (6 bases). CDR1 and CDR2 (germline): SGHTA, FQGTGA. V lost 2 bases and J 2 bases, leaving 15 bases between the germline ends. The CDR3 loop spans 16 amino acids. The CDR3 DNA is TGTGCCAGCAGCTTATTGGCCAGGGGTGGTAACACTGAAGCTTTCTTT. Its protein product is CASSLLARGGNTEAFF.

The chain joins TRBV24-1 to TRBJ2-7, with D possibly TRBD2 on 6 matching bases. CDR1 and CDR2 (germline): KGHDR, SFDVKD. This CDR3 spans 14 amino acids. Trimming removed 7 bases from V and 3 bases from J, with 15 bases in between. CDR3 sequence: CATRPWAGIYEQYF. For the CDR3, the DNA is TGTGCCACCAGACCCTGGGCGGGGATCTACGAGCAGTACTTC.

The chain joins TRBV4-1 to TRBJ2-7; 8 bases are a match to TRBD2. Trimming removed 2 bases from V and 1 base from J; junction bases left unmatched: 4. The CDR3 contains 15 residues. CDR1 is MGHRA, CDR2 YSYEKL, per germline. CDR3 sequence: CASSQLAGLSYEQYF. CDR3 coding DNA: TGCGCCAGCAGCCAACTAGCGGGTCTGTCCTACGAGCAGTACTTC.